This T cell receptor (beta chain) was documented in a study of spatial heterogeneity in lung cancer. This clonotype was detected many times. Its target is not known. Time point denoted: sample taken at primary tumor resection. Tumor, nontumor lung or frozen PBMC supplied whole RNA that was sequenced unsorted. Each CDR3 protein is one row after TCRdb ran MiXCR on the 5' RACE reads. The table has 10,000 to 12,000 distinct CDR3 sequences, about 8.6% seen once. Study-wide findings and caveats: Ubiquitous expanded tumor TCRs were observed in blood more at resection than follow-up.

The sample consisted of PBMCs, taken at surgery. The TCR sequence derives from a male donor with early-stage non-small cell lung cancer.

The CDR3 region has the DNA TGTGCCAGCAGCCCCGTCGGGACAGATACGCAGTATTTT. Amino acids: CASSPVGTDTQYF. The chain uses TRBV5-4 and TRBJ2-3; no firm D call. CDR3 length equals 13 residues. Germline loops: CDR1 SGHNT, CDR2 YYREEE (reference sequence). The V gene lost 4 bases and the J gene lost 3 bases, with 9 bases spanning the gap.